This record covers a single TCR beta chain. Its antigen is unidentified. PCR employed 60 Vbeta and 13 Jbeta primers. Generated by immunoSEQ multiplex PCR, the TCRdb table keeps only in-frame clones and is missing some. The sample contains about 180,000 clones, 76% of which appear only once. This sample stems from a study of cytomegalovirus exposure and HLA in healthy donors. Whole-study context: An earlier analysis found around 120 million unique TCR beta sequences from approximately 190 million T cells. Regarding the study as a whole: The classifier, whose performance was assessed in both the original and validation cohorts, reportedly diagnosed cytomegalovirus status with high specificity and sensitivity. Some TCR beta chains (approximately 180 of them) were listed as cytomegalovirus-associated.

The CDR3 is 16 amino acids. The V end lost 1 base, the J end lost 2 bases, and 14 bases lay between the germline ends. Germline V gene data show CDR1 as LNHNV and CDR2 as YYDKDF (reference sequence). Sequenced material: PBMCs. V usage is TRBV15 and J usage is TRBJ1-1; D unresolved. The sequence derives from a man younger than 35 in good health and CMV-seronegative. The CDR3 DNA reads as TGTGCCACCAGCAGAGGGCCCCCTAGGTTCAACACTGAAGCTTTCTTT. Encoded protein: CATSRGPPRFNTEAFF.